This record looks at one T cell receptor (beta chain) sequence and its context. What it binds is unknown. This specimen comes from a study of cytomegalovirus exposure and HLA in healthy donors. The primer mix had 60 Vbeta and 13 Jbeta primers. Using immunoSEQ multiplex PCR, the repertoire was profiled, and TCRdb retains in-frame clones only, with some absent. The data contain about 110,000 clones, less than 75% of them seen just once; the ten biggest clones take up roughly a tenth. General study points: Later analysis associated a missense DCLRE1C variant with TCR beta V- and J-gene trimming.

This clonotype originated in a man in his forties or fifties in good health and CMV-seropositive. Material: PBMCs.

The CDR3 coding sequence is TGTGCCAGCAGCTTTCCCGGGACAGCCCTCTACGAGCAGTACTTC. It translates to CASSFPGTALYEQYF. V and J are TRBV11-2 and TRBJ2-7; 7 bases map to TRBD1. With 3 bases clipped from V and 3 bases from J, the junction kept 8 bases outside the gene matches. The germline V gene encodes CDR1 SGHAT and CDR2 FQNNGV. This CDR3 is 15 amino acids long.